This entry lists 28 T cell receptor beta chains sequenced from one sample in a study of beta chain features in type 1 diabetes (dated by TCRdb to the late 2010s). The library was produced with the immunoSEQ multiplex PCR assay. All of the isolated RNA was reverse transcribed with the High Capacity cDNA Reverse Transcription Kit, so expressed TCRB transcripts were sequenced. Held by TCRdb, this immuneACCESS table contains in-frame sequences only and omits some clones. Under half of the omission traces to an unresolved V gene where checked; the cause of the rest is unknown. The sample data list fewer than 550,000 clones, and roughly 11% of these were observed just once. The leading ten clones occupy about 0.045% of the sample. Sequenced: naive CD4+ T cells from blood. According to the study, the label for this sample's cell subset or site signals: true naive CD4+ T cells. All receptors derive from a woman aged 18-30 years in good health.

This clone has just a few counts. The genes are TRBV7-9 and TRBJ2-1; D remains ambiguous. Germline V CDR1 and CDR2: SEHNR, FQNEAQ (reference sequence). With 8 bases removed from V and 1 base from J, the gap between germline ends came to 18 bases. CDR3 size: 16 residues. CDR3 loop: CASPLDQPGSYNEQFF. CDR3 coding DNA: TGTGCCAGCCCCTTAGATCAGCCCGGGTCCTACAATGAGCAGTTCTTC. Complete variable domain (other parts from reference TRBV7-9 and TRBJ2-1): DTGVSQNPRHKITKRGQNVTFRCDPISEHNRLYWYRQTLGQGPEFLTYFQNEAQLEKSRLLSDRFSAERPKGSFSTLEIQRTEQGDSAMYLCASPLDQPGSYNEQFFGPGTRLTVL.

This clone is a singleton in its sample. This chain joins TRBV6-6 and TRBJ2-3; the D gene is possibly TRBD2 (6 bases). CDR3 length: 13 amino acids. CDR1 is MNHNY and CDR2 is SVGAGI in the germline V gene (reference sequence). Trimming removed 4 bases from V and 1 base from J, with 6 bases in between. The DNA of the CDR3 is TGTGCCAGCAGTTCGGGGGGCACAGATACGCAGTATTTT. Protein sequence: CASSSGGTDTQYF.

The chain uses TRBV25-1 and TRBJ1-1, with D unresolved. Germline-derived CDR1 and CDR2 are MGHDK and SYGVNS. Trimming took 1 base from V and 3 from J, leaving 3 bases between them. CDR3 length equals 12 residues. CDR3 amino acids: CASSESHTEAFF. The CDR3 DNA sequence: TGTGCCAGCAGTGAATCGCACACTGAAGCTTTCTTT.

This clone was observed a handful of times. V gene TRBV7-2 combines with J gene TRBJ2-1, with 9 bases matching TRBD2. Germline V CDR1 and CDR2: SGHTA, FQGNSA. The junction had 9 bases not matched to a gene; V was cut back by 5 bases and J by 10 bases. The CDR3 has 14 amino acids. The CDR3 is CASSPAYLAGEQFF. The DNA of the CDR3 is TGTGCCAGCAGCCCGGCCTATCTAGCGGGGGAGCAGTTCTTC.

This clone appeared a few times. The chain uses TRBV29-1 and TRBJ2-5; TRBD1 might be the D (5 bases). CDR3 length equals 11 residues. With 6 bases removed from V and 2 bases from J, the gap between germline ends came to 7 bases. CDR1 is SQVTM and CDR2 is ANQGSEA in the germline V gene. The CDR3 coding sequence is TGCAGCGTCCGACAGCAAGAGACCCAGTACTTC. Protein product: CSVRQQETQYF.

This clone was seen a few times. This chain connects TRBV4-3 to TRBJ2-7, with D possibly matching TRBD1 (5 bases). This CDR3 is built from 17 residues. The germline V and J ends were trimmed by 1 base and 1 base, with 17 bases remaining between them. CDR1 and CDR2 (germline): LGHNA, YSLEER. In DNA form, the CDR3 reads TGCGCCAGCAGCCAAGTCCCCCCCAGGGCAGGGTCCTACGAGCAGTACTTC. Its translation is CASSQVPPRAGSYEQYF.

This chain uses TRBV9 with TRBJ2-5, with D unclear. Germline lookup yields CDR1 SGDLS and CDR2 YYNGEE. Between the trimmed V and J ends, which lost 0 bases and 0 bases, there was a span of 9 bases. CDR3 length: 15 residues. This CDR3 reads CASSVGPGHQETQYF. CDR3 DNA: TGTGCCAGCAGCGTAGGCCCGGGCCACCAAGAGACCCAGTACTTC.

This clone was seen a few times. This rearrangement joins TRBV4-3 to TRBJ2-1; D gene uncertain. This CDR3 comprises 13 residues. Between the trimmed V and J ends, which lost 1 base and 6 bases, there was a span of 7 bases. Germline V gives CDR1 LGHNA, CDR2 YSLEER. CDR3 sequence reads: CASSQVFFNEQFF. Written as DNA, the CDR3 is TGCGCCAGCAGCCAAGTCTTCTTCAATGAGCAGTTCTTC.

The chain links TRBV7-2 to TRBJ1-2; 7 positions match TRBD1. The V gene end was trimmed by 5 bases and the J gene end by 1 base; junction bases not matched to a gene: 4. Germline V CDR1 and CDR2: SGHTA, FQGNSA. The CDR3 extends over 14 amino acids. The CDR3 sequence is CASSHGTVNYGYTF. DNA of the CDR3: TGTGCCAGCAGCCACGGGACAGTTAACTATGGCTACACCTTC.

The V and J genes are TRBV7-2 and TRBJ2-1; D is possibly TRBD2 (5 bases). Between the trimmed V and J ends, which lost 3 bases and 0 bases, there was a span of 9 bases. The CDR3 loop spans 15 amino acids. Germline V lookup: CDR1 SGHTA, CDR2 FQGNSA. CDR3 region: CASSFGRVSYNEQFF. The CDR3 coding sequence is TGTGCCAGCAGCTTTGGGAGAGTCTCCTACAATGAGCAGTTCTTC.

The chain has TRBV15 and TRBJ2-7; D may be TRBD1 (6 bases). The V and J ends lost 0 bases and 4 bases respectively, with 22 bases between them. This CDR3 has 18 residues. CDR1 LNHNV and CDR2 YYDKDF come from the germline V gene (reference sequence). The CDR3: CATSRDSPSVRDTYEQYF. CDR3 bases: TGTGCCACCAGCAGAGACTCCCCTTCTGTAAGGGACACGTACGAGCAGTACTTC.

This clone was counted only a few times. The rearrangement links TRBV29-1 to TRBJ2-7; D ambiguous. The CDR3 extends over 14 amino acids. Trimming shortened V by 4 bases and J by 4 bases, and 17 bases separated the two germline ends. In germline, CDR1 is SQVTM, CDR2 ANQGSEA. As DNA, the CDR3 is TGCAGCGTTGCCCTCCCATCTACCCGATACGAGCAGTACTTC. Its translation is CSVALPSTRYEQYF.

This clone turned up a few times. The rearrangement links TRBV5-1 to TRBJ2-3, with TRBD1 identical over 10 bases. Germline trimming cut 1 base from V and 11 bases from J; bases unmatched to any gene: 4. In germline, CDR1 is SGHRS, CDR2 YFSETQ. This CDR3 is built from 13 residues. The CDR3 region is CASSLTDRGLQYF. DNA of the CDR3: TGCGCCAGCAGCTTGACGGACAGGGGGTTGCAGTATTTT.

The chain combines TRBV9 with TRBJ2-3; D is uncertain. The germline V gene has CDR1 SGDLS and CDR2 YYNGEE. Trimming removed 1 base from V and 2 bases from J, with 8 bases in between. The CDR3 extends over 14 amino acids. The CDR3 DNA follows: TGTGCCAGCAGCGTACAGGAGCCCACAGATACGCAGTATTTT. Translating gives CASSVQEPTDTQYF.

The chain links TRBV2 to TRBJ2-3, with D possibly being TRBD1 or TRBD2 (5 bases each). Trimming left V 2 bases short and J 4 bases short, with 19 bases between. This CDR3 comprises 17 residues. The germline V gene encodes CDR1 SNHLY and CDR2 FYNNEI. The CDR3 nucleotides are TGTGCCAGCAGTGAAACCGCCATCCTCGGGACCGCAGATACGCAGTATTTT. Its protein product is CASSETAILGTADTQYF.

The rearrangement joins TRBV4-3 to TRBJ2-1; a weak D match, TRBD2 (5 bases). V lost 2 bases to trimming and J lost 4 bases, with 9 bases between them. CDR3 length equals 14 residues. Germline assignment: CDR1 LGHNA and CDR2 YSLEER. DNA of the CDR3: TGCGCCAGCAGCCAAACCGGGAAGTACAATGAGCAGTTCTTC. It translates to CASSQTGKYNEQFF.

The chain uses TRBV4-3 and TRBJ2-5; D remains ambiguous. CDR1 and CDR2 (germline): LGHNA, YSLEER. Trimming removed 0 bases from V and 5 bases from J, with 10 bases in between. This CDR3 contains 14 residues. The CDR3 protein is CASSQDGFLETQYF. For the CDR3, the DNA is TGCGCCAGCAGCCAAGACGGGTTTTTGGAGACCCAGTACTTC.

There are a few counts of this clone. CDR3 amino acids: CASSPTGIYGYTF. The CDR3 DNA is TGTGCCAGCAGTCCCACAGGGATCTATGGCTACACCTTC. The chain links TRBV7-9 to TRBJ1-2; a weak D match, TRBD1 (6 bases). Trimming took off 6 bases at V and 4 bases at J, with 12 bases between the two ends. CDR1 is SEHNR and CDR2 is FQNEAQ in the germline V gene (reference sequence). The CDR3 runs to 13 residues.

The chain links TRBV7-3 to TRBJ2-1, with D possibly being TRBD1 (6 bases). There are 13 residues in the CDR3. Germline CDR1 is SGHTA and CDR2 is FQGTGA. V was trimmed by 5 bases and J by 9 bases, leaving 14 bases between them. Here the CDR3 DNA reads TGTGCCAGCAGCAAACAGGGTCGGTCTGAGCAGTTCTTC. Translation gives CASSKQGRSEQFF.

The J gene is TRBJ2-1, the V gene TRBV7-9, with 9 bases fitting TRBD2. V gave up 5 bases and J gave up 9 bases; unmatched junction bases: 14. Germline lookup yields CDR1 SEHNR and CDR2 FQNEAQ (reference sequence). CDR3 length: 16 amino acids. DNA for the CDR3: TGTGCCAGCAGCGCCAGAGGGGGACTAGCCGCCGGTGAGCAGTTCTTC. Its protein is CASSARGGLAAGEQFF.

The V call is TRBV4-2, the J call TRBJ1-5; tentative D call: TRBD1 (6 bases). Between the trimmed V and J ends, which lost 1 base and 16 bases, there was a span of 20 bases. Germline values: CDR1 LGHNA, CDR2 YNFKEQ. The CDR3 spans 14 residues. CDR3 sequence: CASSQGAPAGAKHF. In DNA form, the CDR3 reads TGTGCCAGCAGCCAAGGGGCCCCCGCAGGGGCCAAACATTTT.

This clone was seen a handful of times. Other nucleotide sequences from this sample produce the same CDR3. The chain is built from TRBV7-9 and TRBJ2-1; 10 nucleotides match TRBD1. CDR1 and CDR2 from the germline V gene are SEHNR and FQNEAQ (reference sequence). V was clipped by 2 bases and J by 4 bases; unmatched bases: 2. CDR3 length: 15 residues. Written as DNA, the CDR3 is TGTGCCAGCAGCTTAAGGGACAGGGGATACAATGAGCAGTTCTTC. This translates into CASSLRDRGYNEQFF.

In its sample, this clone was seen a few times. The sample holds other DNA sequences that translate to the same CDR3. The CDR3 protein is CASSLVKPTDTQYF. The CDR3 coding sequence is TGCGCCAGCAGCTTGGTTAAGCCCACAGATACGCAGTATTTT. The rearrangement uses TRBV5-1 and TRBJ2-3, with D hard to call. The CDR3 extends over 14 amino acids. Between the trimmed V and J ends, which lost 0 bases and 2 bases, there was a span of 7 bases. Germline CDR1 and CDR2: SGHRS and YFSETQ. The full variable domain, rest sourced from reference TRBV5-1 and TRBJ2-3, is KAGVTQTPRYLIKTRGQQVTLSCSPISGHRSVSWYQQTPGQGLQFLFEYFSETQRNKGNFPGRFSGRQFSNSRSEMNVSTLELGDSALYLCASSLVKPTDTQYFGPGTRLTVL.

The rearrangement joins TRBV7-7 to TRBJ2-1; tentative D call: TRBD2 (5 bases). The CDR3 runs 14 residues. Looked up from germline, CDR1 is SSHAT and CDR2 is FNYEAQ (reference sequence). V was pared by 1 base and J by 8 bases, with 12 bases between. CDR3: CASSLGPLRDEQFF. The CDR3 region has the DNA TGTGCCAGCAGCTTAGGCCCCCTGAGGGATGAGCAGTTCTTC.

The rearrangement joins TRBV5-1 to TRBJ2-2, with D uncertain. V lost 2 bases and J lost 8, with 10 bases in between. Germline V gene sequence: CDR1 SGHRS, CDR2 YFSETQ. The length of the CDR3 is 13 residues. The CDR3 is CASSFPLAGELFF. CDR3 DNA sequence: TGCGCCAGCAGCTTCCCATTGGCGGGGGAGCTGTTTTTT.

This chain joins TRBV2 and TRBJ1-1; weak D call: TRBD1 (6 bases). Germline values: CDR1 SNHLY, CDR2 FYNNEI. V was cut by 6 bases and J by 8 bases, with 10 bases left in between. CDR3 length equals 11 residues. CDR3 nucleotides: TGTGCCAGCAGCCTCGACAGGGAAGCTTTCTTT. It specifies CASSLDREAFF.

The chain links TRBV7-2 to TRBJ2-7; D is unclear. CDR1 and CDR2 from the germline V gene are SGHTA and FQGNSA. V dropped 1 base and J dropped 0 bases, with 10 bases sitting between them. The CDR3 contains 15 residues. This chain's CDR3 is CASSLDPETSYEQYF. CDR3 bases: TGTGCCAGCAGCTTAGACCCGGAGACCTCCTACGAGCAGTACTTC.

The CDR3 nucleotides read TGCGCCAGCAGAGATAGACAGGGGACTAACTATGGCTACACCTTC. Its translation is CASRDRQGTNYGYTF. V is TRBV5-1 and J is TRBJ1-2; 8 positions match TRBD1. The germline gives CDR1 SGHRS, CDR2 YFSETQ. This CDR3 is built from 15 residues. Losses at the gene ends were 5 bases for V and 0 bases for J; bases not matched to a gene: 6. Using reference TRBV5-1 and TRBJ1-2 for the parts outside the CDR3, the full variable domain is KAGVTQTPRYLIKTRGQQVTLSCSPISGHRSVSWYQQTPGQGLQFLFEYFSETQRNKGNFPGRFSGRQFSNSRSEMNVSTLELGDSALYLCASRDRQGTNYGYTFGSGTRLTVV.